The clone carrying this T cell receptor (beta chain) came up many times. The source of the sample is a study of T cells in Graves' hyperthyroidism and ophthalmopathy. Uncontrolled infection, other autoimmune disease, pregnancy or lactation led to exclusion. The study based diagnoses on clinical symptoms, serum thyroxine and TRAb, thyroid ultrasound and orbital computed tomography. Authors of the study amplified TCR beta CDR3 regions from RNA transcripts. Primed by the HTBI set, a first-round RT-PCR was run on the TCR CDR3. One entry per CDR3 protein results from TCRdb running MiXCR on the multiplex PCR reads. The sample includes over 250,000 distinct CDR3 sequences, approximately 17% of them seen just once. The receptor was derived from a woman aged 55-75 years with Graves' ophthalmopathy. The sequenced material came from blood.

DNA for the CDR3: TGTGCCAGCACCTCGACTCGTCATAATGAAAAACTGTTTTTT. It translates to CASTSTRHNEKLFF. This sequence joins TRBV28 and TRBJ1-4; no firm D call. The CDR3 runs 14 residues. V lost 7 bases and J lost 4, with 13 bases in between. Germline V gene lookup returns CDR1 MDHEN and CDR2 SYDVKM.